The present T cell receptor (beta chain) was sequenced within a study of shared clonotypes between healthy human individuals. CD45RO-negative CD8 cells positively selected for CCR7 made up the naive population, which excluded terminally differentiated effector memory CD45RA+ cells. In regard to this clone: What it binds is unknown.

The deep-level immunoSEQ assay was used. Measured with immunoSEQ multiplex PCR; TCRdb has only the in-frame clones, and not every one. Here the sample spans about 610,000 clones, 96% being singletons. Whole-study findings and limits: Clonotypes which were not shared had lower generation probabilities than clonotypes that all four donors shared. Rarefaction indicated that sorted-subset sequencing remained incomplete although depth was large.

This CDR3 is 13 amino acids long. In germline, CDR1 is MDHEN, CDR2 SYDVKM. V was shortened by 5 bases and J by 3 bases, with 10 bases between the two germline ends. Material: naive CD8+ T cells sorted from blood. This TCR was recovered from a woman aged 30 to 39 in good health. The chain couples TRBV28 to TRBJ1-2; unclear D gene. The CDR3 here is CASSDGPYYGYTF. CDR3 nucleotides: TGTGCCAGCAGTGACGGACCCTACTATGGCTACACCTTC.